A selection of T cell receptor beta chains follows, all from one sample in a study of blood T cell repertoires in COVID-19. The data were produced by immunoSEQ multiplex PCR, yet TCRdb's version contains in-frame clones alone and is incomplete. The table lists around 150,000 clones, about three quarters of them singletons. Sequencing used peripheral blood. The receptors stem from a man between 60 and 70 years old with acute or convalescent COVID-19. The CDR3 runs from the conserved cysteine through the conserved F or W. A D gene is named only where the DNA matches it firmly. Clone sizes are given selectively: once, few, many, or a class where the clone is expanded.

abundance: .; j_gene: TRBJ1-2; d_gene: TRBD1; v_gene: TRBV19; CDR3nt: TGTGCCAGTAGTATCGACGGACAGGGCGGCTGGAACTATGGCTACACCTTC; CDR3aa: CASSIDGQGGWNYGYTF
abundance: .; j_gene: TRBJ1-6; d_gene: .; v_gene: TRBV27; CDR3nt: TGTGCCAGCAGTTTATCCGCTCTACCGGGACTTATTAATTCACCCCTCCACTTT; CDR3aa: CASSLSALPGLINSPLHF
abundance: .; j_gene: TRBJ1-2; d_gene: TRBD1; v_gene: TRBV19; CDR3nt: TGTGCCAGTAGTCTCCGACAGGGATATGGCTACACCTTC; CDR3aa: CASSLRQGYGYTF
abundance: .; j_gene: TRBJ1-5; d_gene: .; v_gene: TRBV7-2; CDR3nt: TGTGCCAGCAGCTTAGTGCAGAGCGGGTCACCCCAGCATTTT; CDR3aa: CASSLVQSGSPQHF
abundance: .; j_gene: TRBJ2-5; d_gene: .; v_gene: TRBV25-1; CDR3nt: TGTGCCAGCAGTGAAGAGGGTGGGTTCGTAGAGACCCAGTACTTC; CDR3aa: CASSEEGGFVETQYF
abundance: .; j_gene: TRBJ2-7; d_gene: TRBD1; v_gene: TRBV3-1/TRBV3-2; CDR3nt: TGTGCCAGCAGCCATCCTCCGGGACAGGGGGGCTACGAGCAGTACTTC; CDR3aa: CASSHPPGQGGYEQYF
abundance: .; j_gene: TRBJ1-5; d_gene: .; v_gene: TRBV4-1; CDR3nt: TGCGCCAGCAGCCAAGCCCCAGGGGCTAGCAATCAGCCCCAGCATTTT; CDR3aa: CASSQAPGASNQPQHF
abundance: .; j_gene: TRBJ1-2; d_gene: TRBD1; v_gene: TRBV13; CDR3nt: TGTGCCAGCAGCTTAGAAGGGGGCCGAATATATGGCTACACCTTC; CDR3aa: CASSLEGGRIYGYTF
abundance: .; j_gene: TRBJ1-2; d_gene: TRBD1; v_gene: TRBV15; CDR3nt: TGTGCCACCAGCAGTGGGACAGGGGACACCGTCTATGGCTACACCTTC; CDR3aa: CATSSGTGDTVYGYTF
abundance: .; j_gene: TRBJ2-1; d_gene: TRBD2; v_gene: TRBV11-2; CDR3nt: TGTGCCAGCAGCCGCGGGACTAGCGGGGTGTACAATGAGCAGTTCTTC; CDR3aa: CASSRGTSGVYNEQFF
abundance: .; j_gene: TRBJ2-7; d_gene: TRBD1; v_gene: TRBV6-2/TRBV6-3; CDR3nt: TGTGCCAGCAGCTTCAACAGGGACAGGGGGGATTACGAGCAGTACTTC; CDR3aa: CASSFNRDRGDYEQYF
abundance: .; j_gene: TRBJ2-7; d_gene: .; v_gene: TRBV29-1; CDR3nt: TGCAGCGCGGGAGCTAGGTATAACGAGCAGTACTTC; CDR3aa: CSAGARYNEQYF
abundance: .; j_gene: TRBJ1-4; d_gene: .; v_gene: TRBV21-1; CDR3nt: TGTGCCAGCAGCAATAGGGGACAGGGCTCAACTAATGAAAAACTGTTTTTT; CDR3aa: CASSNRGQGSTNEKLFF
abundance: .; j_gene: TRBJ1-5; d_gene: .; v_gene: TRBV5-5; CDR3nt: TGTGCCAGCAGCTTGTACGGTTATAGCAATCAGCCCCAGCATTTT; CDR3aa: CASSLYGYSNQPQHF
abundance: .; j_gene: TRBJ1-2; d_gene: .; v_gene: TRBV6-1; CDR3nt: TGTGCCAGCAGTGATCAGGGGTCGGATGGAAGCTACACCTTC; CDR3aa: CASSDQGSDGSYTF
abundance: .; j_gene: TRBJ1-2; d_gene: .; v_gene: TRBV11-2; CDR3nt: TGTGCCAGCAGAGCGCCCTTCGGGGTTTACTATGGCTACACCTTC; CDR3aa: CASRAPFGVYYGYTF
abundance: .; j_gene: TRBJ2-4; d_gene: .; v_gene: TRBV27; CDR3nt: TGTGCCAGCAGTTCAGACTATCCCCAGGACATTCAGTACTTC; CDR3aa: CASSSDYPQDIQYF
abundance: once; j_gene: TRBJ1-5; d_gene: TRBD1; v_gene: TRBV18; CDR3nt: TGTGCCAGCTCACCACCCGGGACAGGGATTTATCAGCCCCAGCATTTT; CDR3aa: CASSPPGTGIYQPQHF
abundance: .; j_gene: TRBJ1-1; d_gene: .; v_gene: TRBV7-3; CDR3nt: TGTGCCAGCAGCTTAAGTTCCGGGGAAGCTGAAGCTTTCTTT; CDR3aa: CASSLSSGEAEAFF
abundance: .; j_gene: TRBJ1-1; d_gene: .; v_gene: TRBV30; CDR3nt: TGTGCCTGGAGTGTGATTGACAGTATGAACACTGAAGCTTTCTTT; CDR3aa: CAWSVIDSMNTEAFF
abundance: .; j_gene: TRBJ2-7; d_gene: .; v_gene: TRBV6-5; CDR3nt: TGTGCCAGCAGTTACCGCTGGACAGACTCCTACGAGCAGTACTTC; CDR3aa: CASSYRWTDSYEQYF
abundance: .; j_gene: TRBJ1-1; d_gene: TRBD1; v_gene: TRBV5-1; CDR3nt: TGCGCCAGCAGCTTGGTGGCCAGGGGGCGAGGGAACACTGAAGCTTTCTTT; CDR3aa: CASSLVARGRGNTEAFF
abundance: few; j_gene: TRBJ1-6; d_gene: .; v_gene: TRBV7-9; CDR3nt: TGTGCCAGCAGCGGGAAAGGGGGACAAAATTCACCCCTCCACTTT; CDR3aa: CASSGKGGQNSPLHF
abundance: .; j_gene: TRBJ1-2; d_gene: TRBD1; v_gene: TRBV4-1; CDR3nt: TGCGCCAGCAGCCAAGAGACAGGGAATGGCTACACCTTC; CDR3aa: CASSQETGNGYTF
abundance: .; j_gene: TRBJ2-7; d_gene: TRBD1; v_gene: TRBV11-2; CDR3nt: TGTGCCAGCAGCCCCCTGAAACGGACAGGGATGTACGAGCAGTACTTC; CDR3aa: CASSPLKRTGMYEQYF
abundance: .; j_gene: TRBJ1-2; d_gene: TRBD1; v_gene: TRBV18; CDR3nt: TGTGCCAGCTCACCGATGGATAAGGGGGCAGGGGACTATGGCTACACCTTC; CDR3aa: CASSPMDKGAGDYGYTF
abundance: .; j_gene: TRBJ1-2; d_gene: TRBD1; v_gene: TRBV27; CDR3nt: TGTGCCAGCAGTGGAACAGGGGGTCTTGGCTACACCTTC; CDR3aa: CASSGTGGLGYTF
abundance: .; j_gene: TRBJ2-7; d_gene: TRBD2; v_gene: TRBV9; CDR3nt: TGTGCCAGCAGCGTAGGGCCAGCGGGGACCTACGAGCAGTACTTC; CDR3aa: CASSVGPAGTYEQYF
abundance: .; j_gene: TRBJ2-7; d_gene: TRBD1; v_gene: TRBV7-2; CDR3nt: TGTGCCAGCAGCTTAGGACAGGGGAGCTCCTACGAGCAGTACTTC; CDR3aa: CASSLGQGSSYEQYF
abundance: .; j_gene: TRBJ1-2; d_gene: .; v_gene: TRBV7-2; CDR3nt: TGTGCCAGCAGCTTTAACAGCATCTATGGCTACACCTTC; CDR3aa: CASSFNSIYGYTF
abundance: .; j_gene: TRBJ1-2; d_gene: .; v_gene: TRBV29-1; CDR3nt: TGCAGCGACTGGGGACTCCCGGCTGGCTACACCTTC; CDR3aa: CSDWGLPAGYTF
abundance: .; j_gene: TRBJ2-6; d_gene: TRBD1; v_gene: TRBV30; CDR3nt: TGTGCCTGGAGGGGGACAGGGGGAACTGGGGCCAACGTCCTGACTTTC; CDR3aa: CAWRGTGGTGANVLTF
abundance: .; j_gene: TRBJ2-5; d_gene: .; v_gene: TRBV12-3/TRBV12-4; CDR3nt: TGTGCCAGCAGTTTATGGGGGGTAGAGGCCCAGTACTTC; CDR3aa: CASSLWGVEAQYF
abundance: .; j_gene: TRBJ2-7; d_gene: .; v_gene: TRBV9; CDR3nt: TGTGCCAGCAGCGTAGCCGGGACACCACCCTACGAGCAGTACTTC; CDR3aa: CASSVAGTPPYEQYF
abundance: .; j_gene: TRBJ2-5; d_gene: .; v_gene: TRBV2; CDR3nt: TGTGCCAGCAGACAAGTCCCCATCTCGGAGACCCAGTACTTC; CDR3aa: CASRQVPISETQYF
abundance: .; j_gene: TRBJ1-3; d_gene: TRBD1; v_gene: TRBV12-5; CDR3nt: TGTGCTAGTGGGTACCGGGACAGCTTATCTGGAAACACCATATATTTT; CDR3aa: CASGYRDSLSGNTIYF
abundance: .; j_gene: TRBJ1-2; d_gene: .; v_gene: TRBV28; CDR3nt: TGTGCCAGCACTATAGACAGTTACTATGGCTACACCTTC; CDR3aa: CASTIDSYYGYTF
abundance: .; j_gene: TRBJ2-3; d_gene: .; v_gene: TRBV3-1/TRBV3-2; CDR3nt: TGTGCCAGCAGCCCAATGGCCCTCGGCACAGATACGCAGTATTTT; CDR3aa: CASSPMALGTDTQYF
abundance: .; j_gene: TRBJ2-5; d_gene: .; v_gene: TRBV4-1; CDR3nt: TGCGCCAGCAGCCTTATGTACCAAGAGACCCAGTACTTC; CDR3aa: CASSLMYQETQYF
abundance: .; j_gene: TRBJ1-2; d_gene: .; v_gene: TRBV6-2/TRBV6-3; CDR3nt: TGTGCCAGCAGTTCTACAGGTTACTATGGCTACACCTTC; CDR3aa: CASSSTGYYGYTF
abundance: .; j_gene: TRBJ2-3; d_gene: .; v_gene: TRBV12-5; CDR3nt: TGTGCTAGTGTGTGGGGGGGGCTTACAGATACGCAGTATTTT; CDR3aa: CASVWGGLTDTQYF
abundance: few; j_gene: TRBJ2-7; d_gene: TRBD1; v_gene: TRBV15; CDR3nt: TGTGCCACCAGCAGAGATGGCACAGGGGTCTACGAGCAGTACTTC; CDR3aa: CATSRDGTGVYEQYF